Given below is one T cell receptor (beta chain) in context. The data are from a study of OX40 agonist ivuxolimab in advanced cancers. Libraries were prepared by immunoSEQ multiplex PCR; TCRdb keeps only in-frame clonotypes and omits some of them. This sample has some 70,000 clones, with about 80% found just once. Sample: CD4+ or CD8+ T cells sorted from blood, taken in a trial of the OX40 agonist ivuxolimab. The origin of this receptor is an adult with an advanced solid tumor such as melanoma, head and neck, liver or kidney cancer.

CDR3 coding DNA: TGTGCCAGCAGCTTAGGGCAGGGGCCGAACACTGAAGCTTTCTTT. It translates to CASSLGQGPNTEAFF. V usage is TRBV7-9 and J usage is TRBJ1-1; possibly TRBD1 for D (6 bases). Trimming cost V 1 base and J 1 base, with 10 bases left between them. The CDR3 is made up of 15 amino acids. CDR1 and CDR2 from the germline V gene are SEHNR and FQNEAQ (reference sequence).